Listed below are T cell receptor beta chains from one sample, sequenced in a study of OX40 agonist ivuxolimab in advanced cancers. Profiled with immunoSEQ multiplex PCR; TCRdb holds only in-frame clones, not every one. The data hold approximately 50,000 clones, with roughly nine tenths observed a single time. This material consisted of CD4+ or CD8+ T cells sorted from blood, taken in a trial of the OX40 agonist ivuxolimab. The receptor set was obtained from an adult with an advanced solid tumor such as melanoma, head and neck, liver or kidney cancer. CDR3s include the opening cysteine and the closing phenylalanine or tryptophan. D genes are given only for firm matches. Some rows have no size entry. The others give once, few or many, or a class for an expanded clone.

J gene	clone size	D gene	V gene	CDR3 DNA	CDR3 protein
TRBJ2-1	-	-	TRBV18	TGTGCCAGCTCACCACTTCCGACTTCTGGATCCTACAATGAGCAGTTCTTC	CASSPLPTSGSYNEQFF
TRBJ2-2	-	-	TRBV6-5	TGTGCCAGCAGTTGGCAACAGAACACCGGGGAGCTGTTTTTT	CASSWQQNTGELFF
TRBJ1-4	-	TRBD1	TRBV16	TGTGCCAGCAGCACCGGGACAGAAAATGAAAAACTGTTTTTT	CASSTGTENEKLFF
TRBJ2-7	-	TRBD2	TRBV15	TGTGCCACCAGCAGAAGACTAGCGGGAGAAACTGAGCAGTACTTC	CATSRRLAGETEQYF
TRBJ2-2	-	TRBD2	TRBV13	TGTGCCAGCAGCTTATCTGCTGGGACTACTAACACCGGGGAGCTGTTTTTT	CASSLSAGTTNTGELFF
TRBJ1-3	-	-	TRBV2	TGTGCCAGCAGAGCCGGACAGACCAATGGAAACACCATATATTTT	CASRAGQTNGNTIYF
TRBJ2-7	-	-	TRBV5-1	TGCGCCAGCAGCGCTGACTACGAGCAGTACTTC	CASSADYEQYF
TRBJ2-2	-	-	TRBV7-3	TGTGCCAGCAGCCGACGGCGGGAGAACACCGGGGAGCTGTTTTTT	CASSRRRENTGELFF
TRBJ2-2	-	-	TRBV21-1	TGTGCCAGCAACCGTCCAGGGATCGCGAACACCGGGGAGCTGTTTTTT	CASNRPGIANTGELFF
TRBJ2-1	-	TRBD1	TRBV7-8	TGTGCCAGCAGCTTTTGGACAGGGAATGGTCCTAAGGAGCAGTTCTTC	CASSFWTGNGPKEQFF
TRBJ2-3	-	TRBD2	TRBV15	TGTGCCACCAGCAGAGGTGGATCTAGCGGGATCGGCACAGATACGCAGTATTTT	CATSRGGSSGIGTDTQYF
TRBJ2-1	-	-	TRBV10-1	TGCGCCAGCAGTGAAAAGTCGGCGGGCTCCTACAATGAGCAGTTCTTC	CASSEKSAGSYNEQFF
TRBJ2-2	-	-	TRBV19	TGTGCCAGTAGTATATCAAGGGGGAACACCGGGGAGCTGTTTTTT	CASSISRGNTGELFF
TRBJ2-7	-	-	TRBV7-8	TGTGCCAGCAGCCCCCGCCAGGGGGGCGAGCAGTACTTC	CASSPRQGGEQYF
TRBJ1-4	-	-	TRBV18	TGTGCCAGCTCACCAAAGTTTAGGCAGGGGCACGAAAAACTGTTTTTT	CASSPKFRQGHEKLFF
TRBJ1-2	-	-	TRBV27	TGTGCCACCGCTACACTCCAGGGCAACTATGGCTACACCTTC	CATATLQGNYGYTF
TRBJ2-7	-	TRBD1	TRBV18	TGTGCCAGCTCACCACGGGTCAACAGGGGGTTAAACGAGCAGTACTTC	CASSPRVNRGLNEQYF
TRBJ2-7	once	-	TRBV25-1	TGTGCCAGCGCCCTAGGGGGGGGCTCCTACGAGCAGTACTTC	CASALGGGSYEQYF
TRBJ2-3	-	-	TRBV7-2	TGTGCCAGCAGCTACTTTGCGGGAGATACGCAGTATTTT	CASSYFAGDTQYF
TRBJ1-5	-	-	TRBV27	TGTGCCAGCAGCCCTGGGGCAGGGGCGTATCAGCCCCAGCATTTT	CASSPGAGAYQPQHF